These T cell receptor beta chains were read from a single sample in a study of cytomegalovirus exposure and HLA in healthy donors. This table comes from immunoSEQ multiplex PCR, and its TCRdb copy is limited to in-frame clones, with some not included. The sample holds about 140,000 clones; around 80% are singletons and the top ten take around 4.4%. Sample: PBMCs. These TCRs come from a man in his forties in good health and CMV-seronegative. CDR3s include the opening cysteine and the closing phenylalanine or tryptophan. A D gene is named only where the DNA matches it firmly. Clone size is shown for a subset of rows, as once, few, many or a class of expanded clone.

d_call | j_call | v_call | clone_size | cdr3_aa | cdr3_nt
- | TRBJ2-7 | TRBV7-9 | - | CASSPAGGTAYEQYF | TGTGCCAGCAGCCCAGCAGGGGGGACCGCCTACGAGCAGTACTTC
- | TRBJ2-7 | TRBV2 | - | CASSADGQTYEQYF | TGTGCCAGCAGCGCTGACGGACAGACCTACGAGCAGTACTTC
- | TRBJ1-1 | TRBV2 | - | CASSEARMAGTEAFF | TGTGCCAGCAGTGAAGCGCGTATGGCAGGGACTGAAGCTTTCTTT
- | TRBJ1-1 | TRBV10-3 | few | CAISEGQRKAEAFF | TGTGCCATCAGTGAGGGACAAAGAAAGGCTGAAGCTTTCTTT
TRBD2 | TRBJ2-3 | TRBV7-8 | - | CASSSRTSGDTSTDTQYF | TGTGCCAGCAGCTCCCGGACTAGCGGGGATACTAGCACAGATACGCAGTATTTT
TRBD1 | TRBJ2-7 | TRBV6-5 | - | CASRGTAGRLEQYF | TGTGCCAGCAGAGGGACAGCCGGACGCCTCGAGCAGTACTTC
TRBD1 | TRBJ2-7 | TRBV4-1 | - | CASSQGTGGMWEQYF | TGCGCCAGCAGCCAAGGGACAGGGGGCATGTGGGAGCAGTACTTC
- | TRBJ2-7 | TRBV11-2 | - | CASSPWVGGPFSYEQYF | TGTGCCAGCAGCCCTTGGGTTGGAGGCCCCTTCTCCTACGAGCAGTACTTC
TRBD1 | TRBJ1-3 | TRBV2 | - | CASSATGGHFSGNTIYF | TGTGCCAGCAGTGCGACAGGGGGCCACTTCTCTGGAAACACCATATATTTT
- | TRBJ2-2 | TRBV4-2 | - | CASSQDEGNTGELFF | TGTGCCAGCAGCCAAGATGAGGGAAACACCGGGGAGCTGTTTTTT
- | TRBJ2-2 | TRBV7-3 | once | CASSPQTGRRAGELFF | TGTGCCAGCAGCCCACAGACAGGGAGGAGAGCCGGGGAGCTGTTTTTT
TRBD1 | TRBJ1-5 | TRBV25-1 | - | CASSERDRGPNQPQHF | TGTGCCAGCAGTGAAAGGGACAGGGGACCCAATCAGCCCCAGCATTTT
TRBD1 | TRBJ2-5 | TRBV4-3 | - | CASSRWTGGVQETQYF | TGCGCCAGCAGCCGATGGACAGGGGGTGTACAAGAGACCCAGTACTTC
- | TRBJ2-5 | TRBV5-6 | - | CASSWRTVALETQYF | TGTGCCAGCAGCTGGAGGACAGTGGCCCTAGAGACCCAGTACTTC
- | TRBJ1-1 | TRBV19 | - | CASSIRGLGTEAFF | TGTGCCAGTAGTATACGGGGGTTGGGCACTGAAGCTTTCTTT
- | TRBJ1-1 | TRBV28 | - | CASSRRETGNTEAFF | TGTGCCAGCAGCCGTCGGGAGACTGGGAACACTGAAGCTTTCTTT
TRBD1 | TRBJ2-2 | TRBV10-2 | few | CASSDGTGYTGELFF | TGCGCCAGCAGTGACGGGACAGGTTACACCGGGGAGCTGTTTTTT
- | TRBJ2-1 | TRBV7-9 | once | CATSSYNEQFF | TGTGCCACCTCCTCCTACAATGAGCAGTTCTTC
TRBD1 | TRBJ1-1 | TRBV6-1 | - | CASSSPGGLGAFF | TGTGCCAGCAGTTCTCCAGGGGGTCTGGGGGCTTTCTTT
- | TRBJ2-5 | TRBV7-9 | - | CASREGDRQETQYF | TGTGCCAGCAGGGAGGGGGACAGACAAGAGACCCAGTACTTC
- | TRBJ2-3 | TRBV18 | - | CASSPPGVEDTQYF | TGTGCCAGCTCACCACCAGGGGTGGAAGATACGCAGTATTTT
TRBD2 | TRBJ2-1 | TRBV7-2 | - | CASSLQRGAYNEQFF | TGTGCCAGCAGCCTACAGCGGGGGGCCTACAATGAGCAGTTCTTC
- | TRBJ2-2 | TRBV10-1 | once | CASSESMLARNTGELFF | TGCGCCAGCAGTGAGTCGATGCTAGCGCGGAACACCGGGGAGCTGTTTTTT
- | TRBJ1-3 | TRBV30 | once | CAWSVRGNTIYF | TGTGCCTGGAGTGTCCGGGGAAACACCATATATTTT
- | TRBJ1-6 | TRBV6-5 | - | CASSLQGANSPLHF | TGTGCCAGCAGTCTACAGGGTGCCAATTCACCCCTCCACTTT
- | TRBJ1-1 | TRBV7-9 | - | CASTSQPTEAFF | TGTGCCAGCACTAGTCAGCCCACTGAAGCTTTCTTT
- | TRBJ1-1 | TRBV7-2 | - | CASSPPGHKNTEAFF | TGTGCCAGCAGCCCTCCGGGACATAAAAACACTGAAGCTTTCTTT
TRBD1 | TRBJ1-2 | TRBV14 | - | CASSKSRDRDYGYTF | TGTGCCAGCAGCAAATCCCGGGACAGGGACTATGGCTACACCTTC
TRBD1 | TRBJ1-5 | TRBV19 | - | CASSPPDRDQPQHF | TGTGCCAGTAGTCCGCCAGACAGGGACCAGCCCCAGCATTTT
- | TRBJ2-7 | TRBV2 | once | CASSDPVASVREQYF | TGTGCCAGCAGTGATCCGGTTGCCTCCGTCCGCGAGCAGTACTTC
- | TRBJ1-1 | TRBV6-5 | - | CASSYSRGLNTEAFF | TGTGCCAGCAGTTACTCACGAGGGCTGAACACTGAAGCTTTCTTT
- | TRBJ2-7 | TRBV21-1 | - | CASSKYGHRSSYEQYF | TGTGCCAGCAGCAAATATGGTCATCGGAGCTCCTACGAGCAGTACTTC
- | TRBJ2-5 | TRBV5-1 | - | CASSPTPAPETQYF | TGCGCCAGCAGCCCTACCCCCGCCCCAGAGACCCAGTACTTC
- | TRBJ2-2 | TRBV9 | - | CASSVGGLTGELFF | TGTGCCAGCAGCGTAGGGGGGCTCACCGGGGAGCTGTTTTTT
- | TRBJ2-7 | TRBV11-2 | - | CASNGVSYEQYF | TGTGCCAGCAATGGAGTCTCCTACGAGCAGTACTTC
TRBD2 | TRBJ2-7 | TRBV5-1 | - | CASSLASGSYEQYF | TGCGCCAGCAGCTTGGCTAGCGGATCCTACGAGCAGTACTTC
TRBD2 | TRBJ2-1 | TRBV11-2 | - | CASSLVGRGESYNEQFF | TGTGCCAGCAGCTTAGTGGGGCGGGGGGAATCCTACAATGAGCAGTTCTTC
- | TRBJ2-3 | TRBV2 | - | CASSEKRAAPNTDTQYF | TGTGCCAGCAGTGAAAAGAGGGCAGCTCCCAACACAGATACGCAGTATTTT
- | TRBJ1-2 | TRBV7-2 | - | CASSLVAGRGYTF | TGTGCCAGCAGCTTAGTTGCGGGGCGCGGCTACACCTTC
TRBD1 | TRBJ2-7 | TRBV28 | few | CASSSYGQGFDEQYF | TGTGCCAGCAGTTCCTACGGACAGGGGTTCGACGAGCAGTACTTC
- | TRBJ1-4 | TRBV6-6 | - | CASSYSREKLFF | TGTGCCAGCAGTTACTCTCGGGAAAAACTGTTTTTT
- | TRBJ1-5 | TRBV20-1 | - | CSASRTGAQHF | TGCAGTGCCTCACGAACGGGGGCCCAGCATTTT
- | TRBJ1-2 | TRBV6-5 | - | CASSYTTANYGYTF | TGTGCCAGCAGTTACACGACAGCAAACTATGGCTACACCTTC
TRBD1 | TRBJ1-1 | TRBV30 | - | CAWGGQGIYFEAFF | TGTGCCTGGGGAGGACAGGGGATCTACTTTGAAGCTTTCTTT
- | TRBJ2-2 | TRBV11-2 | - | CASSLDGADTGELFF | TGTGCCAGCAGCTTAGATGGAGCAGACACCGGGGAGCTGTTTTTT